The rows below give T cell receptor beta chains drawn from one sample of a study of cytomegalovirus exposure and HLA in healthy donors. The method was immunoSEQ multiplex PCR; TCRdb's version includes in-frame clones alone and lacks a portion of them. The sample has around 150,000 clones; over 60% are singletons. Sequencing input: PBMCs. The receptors here all came from a woman aged 25 to 39 in good health and CMV-seronegative. CDR3s leave out the opening cysteine and the closing phenylalanine or tryptophan. A D gene is named only where the DNA matches it firmly.

TRBD1	TRBV5-1	ASSPDGDRVYQPQH
TRBD1	TRBV4-3	ASSSDRVNSPLH
NA	TRBV14	ASSPRVVMSEAF
NA	TRBV9	ASRAQPNTEAF
TRBD1	TRBV7-8	ASSPGTGSRLNTEAF
TRBD1	TRBV4-3	ASSQDGGQWSYEQY
TRBD2	TRBV6-1	ASSEEGTSYEQY
TRBD1	TRBV6-5	ASYPGGADTQY
TRBD1	TRBV9	ASSGTGNSNQPQH
TRBD2	TRBV5-4	ASSSIAGGEETQY
NA	TRBV4-3	ASSQDFHRYGYT
NA	TRBV6-4	ASSDGSAGQGEAF
NA	TRBV7-9	ASSLSRGETQY
NA	TRBV2	ASTEREKLF
TRBD1	TRBV7-7	ASSPRGEWTEAF
NA	TRBV19	ASSSGRGGTEAF
NA	TRBV9	ASSPGTSKYEAF
TRBD2	TRBV5-4	ASSDAGGLYEQY
NA	TRBV6-5	ASSYHRKSNYGYT
TRBD1	TRBV11-1	ASKRGQSSYNSPLH
NA	TRBV2	ASRETASSYEQY
TRBD1	TRBV5-1	ASSLDRGTGNTIY